The next 21 T cell receptor beta chains were all read from a single sample in a study of blood T cell repertoires in COVID-19. Clones were read by immunoSEQ multiplex PCR, and TCRdb kept only the in-frame ones, dropping some. The sample lists around 270,000 clones, 80% to 90% occurring once. The sequenced sample consisted of PBMCs or T cells enriched from blood (not recorded which). These receptors were obtained from a woman in her twenties or thirties who had recovered from COVID-19.

The chain combines TRBV5-6 with TRBJ2-3; the D gene is possibly TRBD2 (6 bases). Trimming stripped 1 base from V and 2 bases from J, with 14 bases between. The CDR3 spans 16 residues. CDR1 and CDR2 from the germline V gene are SGHDT and YYEEEE. CDR3 DNA: TGTGCCAGCAGCTTGCTGGGATCGGGGGACACAGATACGCAGTATTTT. Its protein is CASSLLGSGDTDTQYF.

This chain links TRBV5-1 with TRBJ1-4; weak D call: TRBD1 (5 bases). The ends were cut back, 4 bases at V and 2 bases at J, with 15 bases in the middle. In germline, CDR1 is SGHRS, CDR2 YFSETQ. The CDR3 contains 16 residues. As DNA, the CDR3 is TGCGCCAGCAGCCTCAGGGTTATCGCGACTAATGAAAAACTGTTTTTT. It is translated as CASSLRVIATNEKLFF.

This chain uses TRBV7-3 with TRBJ1-1; 9 bases align to TRBD1. This CDR3 has 15 residues. After removal of 3 bases from V and 3 bases from J, the junction contained 5 bases not matched to a gene. Germline CDR1 is SGHTA and CDR2 is FQGTGA. The CDR3 bases are TGTGCCAGCAGCTTCGGGACAGGGCCGTACACTGAAGCTTTCTTT. It specifies CASSFGTGPYTEAFF.

This clone was seen only a few times. The chain carries TRBV18 and TRBJ1-5, with 7 bases lining up with TRBD1. CDR3 length: 15 residues. Germline CDR1 and CDR2: KGHSH and LQKENI. The trim removed 3 bases at V and 0 bases at J, leaving 2 bases unmatched. CDR3 amino acids: CASSPGQISNQPQHF. CDR3 coding DNA: TGTGCCAGCTCACCGGGACAGATTAGCAATCAGCCCCAGCATTTT.

The J gene is TRBJ2-7, the V gene TRBV5-6, with a tentative D call TRBD1 (6 bases). Germline CDR1 and CDR2: SGHDT and YYEEEE. This CDR3 is 16 amino acids long. V was cut by 0 bases and J by 4 bases, with 17 bases left in between. CDR3 nucleotides: TGTGCCAGCAGCTTGGGGACAGCCCAGCCCATGTACGAGCAGTACTTC. Translation gives CASSLGTAQPMYEQYF.

The chain recombines TRBV3-1 (or the pseudogene TRBV3-2) with TRBJ2-2; unclear D gene. The CDR3 is 12 residues long. Germline V gives CDR1 LGHDT, CDR2 YNNKEL (reference sequence). V was trimmed by 4 bases and J by 6 bases, leaving 6 bases between them. CDR3 residues: CASSPSAGELFF. The DNA of the CDR3 is TGTGCCAGCAGCCCAAGCGCCGGGGAGCTGTTTTTT.

The chain is built from TRBV4-2 and TRBJ2-5, with 10 bases lining up with TRBD2. The CDR3 spans 16 residues. V gave up 0 bases and J gave up 4 bases; unmatched junction bases: 5. Germline loops: CDR1 LGHNA, CDR2 YNFKEQ. The CDR3 region is CASSQEPSGGGETQYF. CDR3 DNA sequence: TGTGCCAGCAGCCAAGAACCTAGCGGGGGTGGAGAGACCCAGTACTTC.

J is TRBJ2-1 and V is TRBV19; 8 nucleotides align to TRBD1. The CDR3 runs 16 residues. The V segment lost 4 bases and the J segment 7 bases; nucleotides outside the gene matches: 12. The germline V gene has CDR1 LNHDA and CDR2 SQIVND (reference sequence). The CDR3 DNA reads TGTGCCAGTAGTACTCTTCTACAGGGGGTAGGTAATGAGCAGTTCTTC. It yields the protein CASSTLLQGVGNEQFF.

The gene calls are TRBV6-5 and TRBJ2-1, with 9 bases fitting TRBD1. CDR3 length: 15 residues. Losses at the gene ends were 6 bases for V and 9 bases for J; bases not matched to a gene: 12. The germline V gene encodes CDR1 MNHEY and CDR2 SVGAGI. Written as DNA, the CDR3 is TGTGCCAGCAGACCCCGGGACAGGGAATTAGGTGAGCAGTTCTTC. The encoded protein is CASRPRDRELGEQFF.

The chain employs TRBV19 and TRBJ1-6; 7 bases map to TRBD1. The germline CDR1 and CDR2 sequences are LNHDA and SQIVND (reference sequence). Unmatched junction bases numbered 6, after V lost 4 bases and J lost 9 bases. This CDR3 comprises 14 residues. The CDR3 spells CASSTDRETSPLHF. DNA for the CDR3: TGTGCCAGTAGTACTGACAGGGAGACTTCACCCCTCCACTTT.

The rearrangement joins TRBV7-8 to TRBJ1-2; D not certain. CDR1 and CDR2 from the germline V gene are SGHVS and FQNEAQ. V lost 1 base and J lost 4, with 4 bases in between. This CDR3 spans 12 amino acids. CDR3 in DNA: TGTGCCAGCAGCTTAGTCGGCTATGGCTACACCTTC. Amino acid sequence: CASSLVGYGYTF.

The rearrangement uses TRBV10-3 and TRBJ2-1, with D possibly TRBD2 on 6 matching bases. This CDR3 has 19 amino acids. CDR1 and CDR2 (germline): ENHRY, SYGVKD. The V end lost 6 bases, the J end lost 3 bases, and 27 bases lay between the germline ends. CDR3 loop: CAISRERAGTGLFYNEQFF. The CDR3 DNA follows: TGTGCCATCAGCCGAGAGAGAGCAGGGACGGGACTCTTCTACAATGAGCAGTTCTTC.

This chain joins TRBV15 and TRBJ1-6; D remains unclear. The germline V and J ends were trimmed by 0 bases and 10 bases, with 4 bases remaining between them. The germline CDR1 and CDR2 sequences are LNHNV and YYDKDF (reference sequence). The CDR3 is made up of 12 amino acids. This CDR3 reads CATSRDRSPLHF. The CDR3 DNA is TGTGCCACCAGCAGAGATCGGTCACCCCTCCACTTT.

The CDR3 nucleotides are TGTGCCAGCAGCTTATCAGGGGAATACGAGCAGTACTTC. The encoded protein is CASSLSGEYEQYF. This chain joins TRBV7-9 and TRBJ2-7, with D possibly TRBD1 on 6 matching bases. CDR3 length: 13 residues. Trimming took 2 bases from V and 4 from J, leaving 9 bases between them. Germline values: CDR1 SEHNR, CDR2 FQNEAQ (reference sequence).

The V and J genes are TRBV7-6 and TRBJ2-1, with a tentative D call TRBD2 (6 bases). This CDR3 has 17 residues. Germline loops: CDR1 SGHVS, CDR2 FNYEAQ. Trimming stripped 0 bases from V and 0 bases from J, with 12 bases between. The CDR3 spells CASSLAGGASSYNEQFF. In nucleotides, the CDR3 is TGTGCCAGCAGCTTAGCCGGAGGGGCTAGCTCCTACAATGAGCAGTTCTTC.

The rearrangement uses TRBV5-8 and TRBJ2-7, with TRBD1 identical over 7 bases. CDR1 is SGHTS, CDR2 YDEGEE, per germline. V gave up 2 bases and J gave up 2 bases; unmatched junction bases: 7. This CDR3 has 15 residues. The CDR3 bases are TGTGCCAGCAGCTTAGAGACAGGGAGAACCTACGAGCAGTACTTC. Its translation is CASSLETGRTYEQYF.

CDR3 residues: CAISESPGGLNEQFF. CDR3 in DNA: TGTGCCATCAGTGAGTCTCCGGGGGGGTTAAATGAGCAGTTCTTC. The chain recombines TRBV10-3 with TRBJ2-1, with 8 bases identical to TRBD2. The CDR3 length is 15 residues. Germline CDR1 reads ENHRY; CDR2 reads SYGVKD. V shed 0 bases and J 7 bases; nucleotides not matched to a gene: 5.

Points on this clone: The same CDR3 also results from other DNA sequences found in this sample. The rearrangement joins TRBV2 to TRBJ1-2; D ambiguous. The CDR3 length is 13 residues. CDR1 is SNHLY, CDR2 FYNNEI, per germline. V was shortened by 3 bases and J by 0 bases, with 5 bases between the two germline ends. DNA for the CDR3: TGTGCCAGCAGTGACCGTACTAACTATGGCTACACCTTC. This encodes CASSDRTNYGYTF.

The chain links TRBV11-3 to TRBJ1-6, with a possible D match to TRBD1 (6 bases). The CDR3 runs 17 residues. V lost 5 bases, J lost 3 bases, and 17 bases lay in between. The germline gives CDR1 SGHNT, CDR2 YENEEA. CDR3 region: CASSSLRGRYYNSPLHF. DNA for the CDR3: TGTGCCAGCAGCAGCCTCAGGGGAAGGTACTATAATTCACCCCTCCACTTT.

The rearrangement joins TRBV27 to TRBJ2-1, with D possibly matching TRBD1 (5 bases). This CDR3 region has 15 residues. Germline V lookup: CDR1 MNHEY, CDR2 SMNVEV (reference sequence). Between the trimmed V and J ends, which lost 3 bases and 8 bases, there was a span of 17 bases. This chain's CDR3 is CASSFYIRGVDEQFF. CDR3 in DNA: TGTGCCAGCAGTTTTTATATTAGGGGCGTAGATGAGCAGTTCTTC.

V gene TRBV7-2 combines with J gene TRBJ1-2, with a weak D call TRBD1 (6 bases). V dropped 5 bases and J dropped 4 bases, with 26 bases sitting between them. The CDR3 runs to 18 residues. Germline CDR1 SGHTA, CDR2 FQGNSA. CDR3 coding DNA: TGTGCCAGCAGCGATCCTAGACCATACAGGGACGTAGGCTATGGCTACACCTTC. Encoded protein: CASSDPRPYRDVGYGYTF.